These 11 T cell receptor beta chains came from one sample sequenced in a study of T cells in Graves' hyperthyroidism and ophthalmopathy (dated by TCRdb to about 2019). Libraries were made using multiplex PCR. The instrument was an Illumina HiSeq 2000. TCR beta CDR3 regions were amplified from RNA transcripts. A first-round RT-PCR of the TCR CDR3 used the HTBI primer set with the Qiagen OneStep RT-PCR kit. The public sequencing data were trimmed at Q25 with fastp and processed into clonotypes with MiXCR by TCRdb, which kept only in-frame beta chains. Rows are unified per CDR3 protein, each entry keeping the most common DNA and genes. The sample records hundreds of thousands of distinct CDR3 sequences, around 15% of which are singletons. The top ten hold less than 4.5% of the sample. The sequenced material came from blood. The receptors stem from a woman in her twenties or thirties with Graves' hyperthyroidism.

This clonotype was picked up a small number of times. The chain couples TRBV19 to TRBJ1-2; 9 bases line up with TRBD1. Germline CDR1 and CDR2: LNHDA and SQIVND (reference sequence). V dropped 5 bases and J dropped 2; count of bases not matched to a gene: 9. CDR3 length equals 16 residues. CDR3 protein: CASSVIPGQGNYGYTF. The CDR3 DNA follows: TGTGCCAGTAGTGTCATACCGGGACAGGGCAACTATGGCTACACCTTC.

This clonotype came up many times. The J gene is TRBJ2-1, the V gene TRBV4-1; tentatively, D is TRBD1 or TRBD2 (5 bases each). Trimming left V 0 bases short and J 10 bases short, with 10 bases between. The germline V gene has CDR1 MGHRA and CDR2 YSYEKL. This CDR3 contains 13 residues. In DNA form, the CDR3 reads TGCGCCAGCAGCCAAGATTGGGGCGGGGAGCAGTTCTTC. This codes for CASSQDWGGEQFF.

The chain uses TRBV9 and TRBJ1-4; no definite D call. The CDR3 runs to 14 residues. Trimming shortened V by 4 bases and J by 7 bases, and 14 bases separated the two germline ends. Germline CDR1 is SGDLS and CDR2 is YYNGEE. The CDR3 here is CASSRLTAGEKLFF. CDR3 bases: TGTGCCAGCAGCCGGCTTACGGCAGGTGAAAAACTGTTTTTT.

In this sample, this clonotype turned up many times. The gene calls are TRBV11-3 and TRBJ2-7; D ambiguous. Germline V gene lookup returns CDR1 SGHNT and CDR2 YENEEA. The CDR3 is 15 amino acids. Trimming pared 1 base from V and 0 bases from J, leaving 10 bases between. In DNA, the CDR3 is TGTGCCAGCAGCTTAGCATCAGGCAACTCCTACGAGCAGTACTTC. Translation gives CASSLASGNSYEQYF.

Many counts were recorded for this clonotype. The chain combines TRBV28 with TRBJ1-2; D is possibly TRBD1 (5 bases). V gave up 5 bases and J gave up 1 base, with 26 bases separating them. The CDR3 is 19 amino acids. CDR1 and CDR2 from the germline V gene are MDHEN and SYDVKM. The CDR3 bases are TGTGCCAGCAGTCCCGAGACTAGTTATGCAGGGTTGGATAACTATGGCTACACCTTC. This sequence encodes CASSPETSYAGLDNYGYTF.

Regarding this clonotype: At one end, the junction sequence differs from germline, possibly due to a read error. The chain employs TRBV15 and TRBJ2-5; possibly TRBD2 for D (6 bases). The CDR3 length is 16 residues. In germline, CDR1 is LNHNV, CDR2 YYDKDF (reference sequence). In DNA, the CDR3 is TGTGCCACCAGCGGGCGGGGACGGGGAAACCAGGAGACCCAGTACTTC. It encodes CATSGRGRGNQETQYF.

This clonotype was detected ten times or more. The CDR3 is CASSLSGRSNEQFF. The CDR3, as DNA: TGTGCCAGCAGTTTGAGTGGGAGGAGTAATGAGCAGTTCTTC. The V call is TRBV12-3 or TRBV12-4, the J call TRBJ2-1; maybe TRBD2 (6 bases). The CDR3 covers 14 residues. V was trimmed by 3 bases and J by 7 bases, leaving 13 bases between them.

This clonotype was seen ten or more times. CDR3 protein: CASSARGLAGGPDTQYF. The DNA of the CDR3 is TGTGCCAGCAGCGCCCGGGGACTAGCGGGAGGGCCAGATACGCAGTATTTT. The chain joins TRBV7-3 to TRBJ2-3; 16 nucleotides match TRBD2. V lost 5 bases, J lost 4 bases, and 6 bases stayed unmatched. The CDR3 spans 17 residues. Germline V gene data show CDR1 as SGHTA and CDR2 as FQGTGA.

This clonotype was counted between two and nine times. The chain joins TRBV4-2 to TRBJ1-1; the D is unclear. Per the germline V gene, CDR1 is LGHNA and CDR2 is YNFKEQ. Trimming pared 3 bases from V and 1 base from J, leaving 12 bases between. The CDR3 loop spans 15 amino acids. CDR3 DNA sequence: TGTGCCAGCAGCCAGTACAGAGGAAGGAACACTGAAGCTTTCTTT. It translates to CASSQYRGRNTEAFF.

This clonotype was picked up a small number of times. The rearrangement uses TRBV10-1 and TRBJ2-4, with 8 bases fitting TRBD1. The germline CDR1 and CDR2 sequences are WNHNN and SYGVQD (reference sequence). The CDR3 loop spans 13 amino acids. V was clipped by 5 bases and J by 4 bases; unmatched bases: 1. The CDR3 loop reads CASSRDRKNIQYF. The CDR3 DNA is TGCGCCAGCAGTCGGGACAGGAAAAACATTCAGTACTTC.

This clonotype has at least ten counts. This chain links TRBV28 with TRBJ2-2; D perhaps matches TRBD2 (6 bases). Looked up from germline, CDR1 is MDHEN and CDR2 is SYDVKM. V lost 3 bases, J lost 4 bases, and 12 bases lay in between. This CDR3 comprises 15 residues. The CDR3 DNA is TGTGCCAGCAGTTTTACGGGGGATGGCACCGGGGAGCTGTTTTTT. It codes for CASSFTGDGTGELFF. Supplemented by reference TRBV28 and TRBJ2-2, the full variable domain reads DVKVTQSSRYLVKRTGEKVFLECVQDMDHENMFWYRQDPGLGLRLIYFSYDVKMKEKGDIPEGYSVSREKKERFSLILESASTNQTSMYLCASSFTGDGTGELFFGEGSRLTVL.